Below are 8 T cell receptor beta chains sequenced from a single sample in a study of blood T cell repertoires in COVID-19. The assay was immunoSEQ multiplex PCR, and TCRdb's table has in-frame clones only and misses some. The data hold around 260,000 clones, with roughly 92% observed a single time. The sample was peripheral blood. The receptors shown here come from a woman aged 25 to 45 with COVID-19, enrolled during active disease.

The count of this clone is one. The rearrangement uses TRBV29-1 and TRBJ1-4, with D unclear. The CDR3 spans 14 residues. The V and J ends lost 4 bases and 3 bases respectively, with 12 bases between them. CDR1 is SQVTM and CDR2 is ANQGSEA in the germline V gene. The CDR3 loop is CSVGQSGSNEKLFF. CDR3 bases: TGCAGCGTTGGGCAGTCGGGGTCTAATGAAAAACTGTTTTTT.

As regards this clone: A much more abundant neighbour one base away suggests this may be a read error. This chain joins TRBV9 and TRBJ2-5; 12 bases map to TRBD2. This CDR3 is built from 14 residues. After removal of 3 bases from V and 4 bases from J, the junction contained 1 base not matched to a gene. Germline V CDR1 and CDR2: SGDLS, YYNGEE. CDR3 coding DNA: TGTGCCAGCAGCGCGGGACTAGCGGGAGAGACCCAGTACTTC. Translating it yields CASSAGLAGETQYF.

The chain uses TRBV5-1 and TRBJ1-2; 7 bases agree with TRBD1. The V segment lost 4 bases and the J segment 8 bases; nucleotides outside the gene matches: 14. CDR1 is SGHRS and CDR2 is YFSETQ in the germline V gene. The CDR3 runs to 15 residues. CDR3 coding DNA: TGCGCCAGCAGCCCCACCTTGGACAGGTTAACGGGCTACACCTTC. Translated: CASSPTLDRLTGYTF.

The J gene is TRBJ1-6, the V gene TRBV28, with 10 bases lining up with TRBD1. Germline values: CDR1 MDHEN, CDR2 SYDVKM. This CDR3 is 14 amino acids long. J gave up 10 bases and V 6 bases, and 6 bases lay outside the gene matches. The CDR3 DNA sequence: TGTGCCAGCAGCTGGGGGACAGGGGTATCACCCCTCCACTTT. Translating gives CASSWGTGVSPLHF.

On this clone: This sample includes further DNA sequences coding for the same CDR3. This rearrangement joins TRBV6-5 to TRBJ2-5, with D perhaps matching TRBD2 (6 bases). Looked up from germline, CDR1 is MNHEY and CDR2 is SVGAGI. Between the trimmed V and J ends, which lost 0 bases and 4 bases, there was a span of 9 bases. The CDR3 has 14 residues. CDR3 sequence (DNA): TGTGCCAGCAGTTACTCCGGGGGAGGAGAGACCCAGTACTTC. Translating it yields CASSYSGGGETQYF.

This chain joins TRBV2 and TRBJ2-1; D may be TRBD1 (6 bases). V was shortened by 6 bases and J by 0 bases, with 12 bases between the two germline ends. CDR3 length equals 15 residues. In germline, CDR1 is SNHLY, CDR2 FYNNEI. CDR3 sequence: CASRTGRASYNEQFF. DNA for the CDR3: TGTGCCAGCAGAACAGGGCGGGCCTCCTACAATGAGCAGTTCTTC.

The chain joins TRBV2 to TRBJ1-6; 9 bases line up with TRBD1. Germline assignment: CDR1 SNHLY and CDR2 FYNNEI. With V trimmed by 10 bases and J by 9 bases, 10 bases remained unmatched. This CDR3 comprises 14 residues. CDR3 sequence reads: CATQPGQGGSPLHF. In DNA, the CDR3 is TGTGCCACACAACCGGGACAGGGAGGTTCACCCCTCCACTTT.

The V and J genes are TRBV28 and TRBJ2-1; 14 bases fit TRBD2. V was pared by 7 bases and J by 7 bases, with 15 bases of the junction left unmatched. The CDR3 extends over 18 amino acids. CDR1 MDHEN and CDR2 SYDVKM come from the germline V gene. Here the CDR3 DNA reads TGTGCCAGCAAATTATGGACTAGCGGGAGGCTGGGGAGGAATGAGCAGTTCTTC. Encoded protein: CASKLWTSGRLGRNEQFF. The whole variable domain, remainder taken from reference TRBV28 and TRBJ2-1, is DVKVTQSSRYLVKRTGEKVFLECVQDMDHENMFWYRQDPGLGLRLIYFSYDVKMKEKGDIPEGYSVSREKKERFSLILESASTNQTSMYLCASKLWTSGRLGRNEQFFGPGTRLTVL.